The TCR beta chain described here comes from a study of blood T cell repertoires in COVID-19. The wider study: Specimens from acute and convalescent COVID-19 originated in the United States, Italy and Spain. Sources were T cells, B-cell-depleted T cells, or PBMCs; the material itself was cDNA or gDNA.

Study processing details: Reference gene primer amplification in the assay estimated nucleated cell counts. Profiling relied on immunoSEQ multiplex PCR, and the TCRdb table lists in-frame clones only, not all of them. V, J and clone size reflect that table, while D and trimming were determined from the DNA. Found here are 240,000 or so clones, around 87% of them singletons; the top ten hold around 2.8%. The sequence was collected from a woman in her 30s who had recovered from COVID-19. The material sequenced was peripheral blood.

The CDR3 DNA sequence: TGTGCCAGTAGAGGTATAAGCGGATCTGAGCTTCTATCACCCCTCCACTTT. Residues: CASRGISGSELLSPLHF. The gene calls are TRBV19 and TRBJ1-6; D unclear. The V gene's germline CDR1 is LNHDA and CDR2 SQIVND (reference sequence). V was clipped by 6 bases and J by 10 bases, with 25 bases between them. The CDR3 covers 17 residues. The full variable domain, with the rest looked up from reference TRBV19 and TRBJ1-6, is DGGITQSPKYLFRKEGQNVTLSCEQNLNHDAMYWYRQDPGQGLRLIYYSQIVNDFQKGDIAEGYSVSREKKESFPLTVTSAQKNPTAFYLCASRGISGSELLSPLHFGNGTRLTVT.